A selection of T cell receptor beta chains follows, all from one sample in a study of T cells in Graves' hyperthyroidism and ophthalmopathy. MiXCR was run by TCRdb on the multiplex PCR reads, yielding one entry per CDR3 protein. The data hold approximately 400,000 distinct CDR3 sequences, with about a fifth observed a single time. Sequenced input: blood. The receptors were gathered from a woman aged 18-29 years with Graves' hyperthyroidism. Each CDR3 is given with its conserved first and last residue. D genes are given only for firm matches. Expanded clones get a size class; other rows say once, few or many, or leave the size out.

d_call clone_size j_call v_call cdr3_nt cdr3_aa
. many TRBJ1-1 TRBV6-5 TGTGCCAGCACTTACTTGAACACTGAAGCTTTCTTT CASTYLNTEAFF
. many TRBJ1-1 TRBV7-9 TGTGCCAGCCAGAGCCCTACTGAAGCTTTCTTT CASQSPTEAFF
. . TRBJ1-5 TRBV6-2/TRBV6-3 TGTGCCAGCAGTGCACAGGGATACAATCAGCCCCAGCATTTT CASSAQGYNQPQHF
. many TRBJ2-7 TRBV30 TGTGCCTGGAGGGGGGGGCCCCACGAGCAGTACTTC CAWRGGPHEQYF
. many TRBJ1-2 TRBV27 TGTGCCAGCAGTTTAAGGCAGGGGCCCTATGGCTACACCTTC CASSLRQGPYGYTF
. few TRBJ1-1 TRBV5-1 TGCGCCAGCAGCTTGGAACAGTATACTATGAACACTGAAGCTTTCTTT CASSLEQYTMNTEAFF
. many TRBJ1-1 TRBV30 TGTGCCTGGAGTGTAGGTGGGGGGTCTGAAGCTTTCTTT CAWSVGGGSEAFF
. . TRBJ2-4 TRBV5-1 TGCGCCAGCAGCTTGGCCCAGGGGCACATTAAGTACTTC CASSLAQGHIKYF
. many TRBJ2-6 TRBV6-1 TGTGCCAGCAGTGCCGTCCCCGGTTATACCTCTGGGGCCAACGTCCTGACTTTC CASSAVPGYTSGANVLTF
. . TRBJ2-5 TRBV7-8 TGTGCCAGCAGCTTAACGAAAGAAGAGACCCAGTACTTC CASSLTKEETQYF
TRBD2 many TRBJ2-5 TRBV20-1 TGCAGTGCTCGGGACTGGACTAGCGGGCAGGCAGAGACCCAGTACTTC CSARDWTSGQAETQYF
. many TRBJ2-5 TRBV24-1 TGTGCCACCAGTGACCGGAAATTTCAAGGGACCCAGTACTTC CATSDRKFQGTQYF
. . TRBJ1-1 TRBV6-2/TRBV6-3 TGTGCCAGCAGCTACGGGGACACTTCGGTGACTGAAGCTTTCTTT CASSYGDTSVTEAFF
. many TRBJ1-1 TRBV7-2 TGTGCCAGCAGCCCAGACGCCGGGAGGACTGAAGCTTTCTTT CASSPDAGRTEAFF
. many TRBJ2-5 TRBV12-3/TRBV12-4 TGTGCCAGCAGTTCCCTACAGGGAGGAGGGGAGACCCAGTACTTC CASSSLQGGGETQYF
TRBD1 . TRBJ1-2 TRBV7-8 TGTGCCAGCACCAGACTTAGGGACAGCAACTATGGCTACACCTTC CASTRLRDSNYGYTF
. many TRBJ2-7 TRBV24-1 TGTGCCACCAGTCCGTTGGGATACGAGCAGTACTTC CATSPLGYEQYF
TRBD2 . TRBJ2-5 TRBV11-2 TGTGCCAGCAGCAAGTGGGCTAGCGGGGGGGTCGGGGAGACCCAGTACTTC CASSKWASGGVGETQYF
. many TRBJ2-7 TRBV27 TGTGCCAGCAGTTCACTCCTCAGGAAGAGCTCCTACGAGCAGTACTTC CASSSLLRKSSYEQYF
TRBD1 many TRBJ1-5 TRBV5-1 TGCGCCAGCAGCTTCACAGGGGGCAGCAATCAGCCCCAGCATTTT CASSFTGGSNQPQHF
. many TRBJ2-5 TRBV24-1 TGTGCCACCAGTGACACTACAGGGCATGCCCAGTACTTC CATSDTTGHAQYF
TRBD1 many TRBJ1-3 TRBV9 TGTGCCAGCACCGGACAGGGGGACTCTGGAAACACCATATATTTT CASTGQGDSGNTIYF
. many TRBJ1-5 TRBV10-3 TGTGCCATCAGTGAGTCGCTTAGAGCAGCTAGCAATCAGCCCCAGCATTTT CAISESLRAASNQPQHF
. few TRBJ1-5 TRBV7-2 TGTGCCAGCAGCTTAGTGCGGCATCAGCCCCAGCATTTT CASSLVRHQPQHF
TRBD2 many TRBJ2-5 TRBV5-1 TGCGCCAGCAGCTTACTAGCGGACCGGGAGACCCAGTACTTC CASSLLADRETQYF
. many TRBJ2-7 TRBV12-3/TRBV12-4 TGTGCCAGCAGTTTAAGGACTTATTACGAGCAGTACTTC CASSLRTYYEQYF
TRBD2 . TRBJ2-2 TRBV6-5 TGTGCCAGCAGTTACCGGGTAGCGGGGGGGCCCGGGGAGCTGTTTTTT CASSYRVAGGPGELFF